The clone carrying this T cell receptor beta chain was found a few times. Its target is unknown. The sample originates from a study of human T cells and chemical hapten exposure. Across the study: TCR yields per sample varied mostly from small pooled library volume differences.

The CDR3 has 15 residues. Germline V CDR1 and CDR2: SEHNR, FQNEAQ (reference sequence). The junction had 7 bases not matched to a gene; V was cut back by 5 bases and J by 2 bases. Time point reported: healthy volunteer bleed at 6 weeks. Unfractionated whole blood was the source from which total RNA was extracted. Separate cDNA molecules received unique molecular identifiers, which the library attached to them. Per the original methods: TCRs per sample had a median of about 100,000 and ranged from about 23,224 to 750,000. TCRdb fed the RACE reads into MiXCR, producing one record per CDR3 protein. Clone size and V and J calls follow TCRdb, not the original study. This sample carries about 77,000 distinct CDR3 sequences, 8.6% of them seen once, and the ten largest clones take about 1.8%. The study, taken as a whole, reports: The number of TCRs above 1 in 1000 frequency did not change after DPC sensitization.

The sample consisted of whole blood. The sequence was collected from a female donor in good health. Some clones in this sample may be carry-over from other donors' samples. J is TRBJ1-2 and V is TRBV7-9, with TRBD1 matching 8 bases. CDR3 nucleotide sequence: TGTGCCAGCAGCCCTCAGGGGGCGGCGAACTATGGCTACACCTTC. It encodes CASSPQGAANYGYTF.